This is a list of T cell receptor beta chains from one sample in a study of blood T cell repertoires in COVID-19. The repertoire was sequenced with immunoSEQ multiplex PCR; TCRdb's copy has only in-frame clones and lacks some. The sample has approximately 210,000 clones, less than 85% seen once. The sample comprised peripheral blood. The receptors originated from a woman older than 75 with acute or convalescent COVID-19. Each CDR3 is given with its conserved first and last residue. A D gene is named only where the DNA matches it firmly. Rows give clone size only sometimes, using once, few, many, or a class for an expanded clone.

V gene: TRBV30
clone size: NA
CDR3 length: 15
J gene: TRBJ1-4
D gene: NA
CDR3 protein: CAWSTSMTGDEKLFF
CDR3 DNA: TGTGCCTGGAGTACATCGATGACCGGGGATGAAAAACTGTTTTTT

V gene: TRBV2
clone size: NA
CDR3 length: 15
J gene: TRBJ1-6
D gene: TRBD1
CDR3 protein: CASTLDRVIGSPLHF
CDR3 DNA: TGTGCCAGCACTTTGGACAGGGTGATAGGGTCACCCCTCCACTTT

V gene: TRBV5-1
clone size: NA
CDR3 length: 14
J gene: TRBJ1-1
D gene: NA
CDR3 protein: CASSLLGPDTEAFF
CDR3 DNA: TGCGCCAGCAGCTTGCTGGGGCCGGACACTGAAGCTTTCTTT

V gene: TRBV21-1
clone size: NA
CDR3 length: 15
J gene: TRBJ2-3
D gene: NA
CDR3 protein: CASSPRQGRTDTQYF
CDR3 DNA: TGTGCCAGCAGCCCCCGACAGGGGCGAACAGATACGCAGTATTTT

V gene: TRBV5-1
clone size: NA
CDR3 length: 16
J gene: TRBJ1-1
D gene: TRBD1
CDR3 protein: CASSSIGTGMNTEAFF
CDR3 DNA: TGCGCCAGCAGCTCTATAGGGACAGGGATGAACACTGAAGCTTTCTTT

V gene: TRBV4-1
clone size: NA
CDR3 length: 18
J gene: TRBJ2-5
D gene: NA
CDR3 protein: CASSQERGRGVVRETQYF
CDR3 DNA: TGCGCCAGCAGCCAAGAGAGGGGGCGGGGGGTGGTCAGAGAGACCCAGTACTTC

V gene: TRBV11-2
clone size: NA
CDR3 length: 15
J gene: TRBJ2-3
D gene: TRBD1
CDR3 protein: CASSTTGGGTDTQYF
CDR3 DNA: TGTGCCAGCAGCACCACAGGGGGCGGCACAGATACGCAGTATTTT

V gene: TRBV11-1
clone size: NA
CDR3 length: 15
J gene: TRBJ2-1
D gene: NA
CDR3 protein: CASSLAGRGTGEQFF
CDR3 DNA: TGTGCCAGCAGCTTAGCGGGCAGGGGCACGGGTGAGCAGTTCTTC

V gene: TRBV11-2
clone size: NA
CDR3 length: 14
J gene: TRBJ2-7
D gene: NA
CDR3 protein: CASSLDPGNYEQYF
CDR3 DNA: TGTGCCAGCAGCTTAGATCCGGGAAACTACGAGCAGTACTTC

V gene: TRBV7-3
clone size: NA
CDR3 length: 14
J gene: TRBJ2-2
D gene: NA
CDR3 protein: CASSLSGYSGELFF
CDR3 DNA: TGTGCCAGCAGCTTATCAGGGTATTCCGGGGAGCTGTTTTTT

V gene: TRBV2
clone size: NA
CDR3 length: 15
J gene: TRBJ1-5
D gene: TRBD1
CDR3 protein: CASSDRTGGRQPQHF
CDR3 DNA: TGTGCCAGCAGTGACCGGACAGGGGGTAGGCAGCCCCAGCATTTT

V gene: TRBV3-1/TRBV3-2
clone size: NA
CDR3 length: 16
J gene: TRBJ1-1
D gene: NA
CDR3 protein: CASSQDVGGVNTEAFF
CDR3 DNA: TGTGCCAGCAGCCAAGATGTAGGAGGGGTAAACACTGAAGCTTTCTTT

V gene: TRBV7-9
clone size: once
CDR3 length: 14
J gene: TRBJ2-1
D gene: NA
CDR3 protein: CASSRDISPNEQFF
CDR3 DNA: TGTGCCAGCAGTCGGGACATCTCTCCCAATGAGCAGTTCTTC

V gene: TRBV6-1
clone size: NA
CDR3 length: 14
J gene: TRBJ1-4
D gene: TRBD1
CDR3 protein: CASSEAGGKEKLFF
CDR3 DNA: TGTGCCAGCAGTGAGGCAGGGGGCAAGGAAAAACTGTTTTTT

V gene: TRBV28
clone size: few
CDR3 length: 15
J gene: TRBJ2-7
D gene: NA
CDR3 protein: CASSFEAGPSYEQYF
CDR3 DNA: TGTGCCAGCAGCTTCGAGGCGGGGCCTTCCTACGAGCAGTACTTC

V gene: TRBV7-3
clone size: NA
CDR3 length: 13
J gene: TRBJ2-2
D gene: NA
CDR3 protein: CASAGANTGELFF
CDR3 DNA: TGTGCCAGCGCCGGGGCGAACACCGGGGAGCTGTTTTTT

V gene: TRBV28
clone size: NA
CDR3 length: 14
J gene: TRBJ1-5
D gene: NA
CDR3 protein: CASPWPGVNQPQHF
CDR3 DNA: TGTGCCAGTCCTTGGCCGGGAGTTAATCAGCCCCAGCATTTT

V gene: TRBV6-2/TRBV6-3
clone size: NA
CDR3 length: 15
J gene: TRBJ2-1
D gene: TRBD2
CDR3 protein: CASSTLAGGPNEQFF
CDR3 DNA: TGTGCCAGCAGCACACTAGCGGGGGGGCCTAATGAGCAGTTCTTC

V gene: TRBV4-2
clone size: NA
CDR3 length: 15
J gene: TRBJ2-7
D gene: NA
CDR3 protein: CASSQENKGIYEQYF
CDR3 DNA: TGTGCCAGCAGCCAAGAGAACAAGGGGATCTACGAGCAGTACTTC

V gene: TRBV5-1
clone size: NA
CDR3 length: 14
J gene: TRBJ2-3
D gene: TRBD2
CDR3 protein: CASSWGGAGDTQYF
CDR3 DNA: TGCGCCAGCAGCTGGGGAGGGGCAGGAGATACGCAGTATTTT

V gene: TRBV27
clone size: NA
CDR3 length: 14
J gene: TRBJ1-2
D gene: NA
CDR3 protein: CASSLSGGTGGYTF
CDR3 DNA: TGTGCCAGCAGTTTATCCGGAGGGACGGGGGGCTACACCTTC

V gene: TRBV23-1
clone size: NA
CDR3 length: 13
J gene: TRBJ1-1
D gene: TRBD1
CDR3 protein: CATPQAGGFEAFF
CDR3 DNA: TGCGCCACCCCCCAGGCAGGGGGTTTTGAAGCTTTCTTT

V gene: TRBV4-2
clone size: NA
CDR3 length: 16
J gene: TRBJ2-5
D gene: NA
CDR3 protein: CASSPHAESNQETQYF
CDR3 DNA: TGTGCCAGCAGCCCTCACGCGGAATCTAACCAAGAGACCCAGTACTTC

V gene: TRBV6-5
clone size: NA
CDR3 length: 15
J gene: TRBJ2-2
D gene: NA
CDR3 protein: CASSYSTSLAGELFF
CDR3 DNA: TGTGCCAGCAGTTACTCAACATCGCTGGCCGGGGAGCTGTTTTTT

V gene: TRBV11-1
clone size: few
CDR3 length: 13
J gene: TRBJ1-2
D gene: NA
CDR3 protein: CASSYWGDDGYTF
CDR3 DNA: TGTGCCAGCAGCTACTGGGGGGATGATGGCTACACCTTC

V gene: TRBV19
clone size: NA
CDR3 length: 14
J gene: TRBJ1-6
D gene: TRBD1
CDR3 protein: CASRTGEEGSPLHF
CDR3 DNA: TGTGCCAGTAGGACAGGGGAGGAAGGTTCACCCCTCCACTTT

V gene: TRBV5-1
clone size: NA
CDR3 length: 16
J gene: TRBJ1-2
D gene: TRBD1
CDR3 protein: CASSLDGQEANYGYTF
CDR3 DNA: TGCGCCAGCAGCTTGGATGGACAGGAAGCTAACTATGGCTACACCTTC

V gene: TRBV10-3
clone size: NA
CDR3 length: 13
J gene: TRBJ2-7
D gene: TRBD1
CDR3 protein: CAISITGGYEQYF
CDR3 DNA: TGTGCCATCAGTATTACAGGGGGCTACGAGCAGTACTTC

V gene: TRBV19
clone size: NA
CDR3 length: 15
J gene: TRBJ1-1
D gene: NA
CDR3 protein: CASRAGGLLVTEAFF
CDR3 DNA: TGTGCCAGTCGGGCGGGGGGGTTGTTGGTCACTGAAGCTTTCTTT

V gene: TRBV9
clone size: NA
CDR3 length: 17
J gene: TRBJ2-1
D gene: TRBD2
CDR3 protein: CASTTSPHSGGYNEQFF
CDR3 DNA: TGTGCCAGCACCACCAGCCCCCATAGCGGGGGTTACAATGAGCAGTTCTTC

V gene: TRBV7-3
clone size: NA
CDR3 length: 14
J gene: TRBJ1-1
D gene: TRBD1
CDR3 protein: CASSSQGGNTEAFF
CDR3 DNA: TGTGCCAGCAGCTCCCAGGGGGGGAACACTGAAGCTTTCTTT

V gene: TRBV5-4
clone size: NA
CDR3 length: 15
J gene: TRBJ1-3
D gene: TRBD1
CDR3 protein: CASSLAGGGRNTIYF
CDR3 DNA: TGTGCCAGCAGCTTGGCAGGGGGCGGCCGAAACACCATATATTTT

V gene: TRBV7-3
clone size: NA
CDR3 length: 14
J gene: TRBJ2-1
D gene: NA
CDR3 protein: CASSFRGRYNEQFF
CDR3 DNA: TGTGCCAGCAGCTTCAGGGGCCGATACAATGAGCAGTTCTTC

V gene: TRBV7-8
clone size: NA
CDR3 length: 16
J gene: TRBJ1-3
D gene: NA
CDR3 protein: CASSLAVRVAGNTIYF
CDR3 DNA: TGTGCCAGCAGCTTAGCGGTCAGGGTGGCTGGAAACACCATATATTTT

V gene: TRBV27
clone size: few
CDR3 length: 13
J gene: TRBJ1-6
D gene: NA
CDR3 protein: CASSQGGWSPLHF
CDR3 DNA: TGTGCCAGCAGTCAGGGAGGGTGGTCACCCCTCCACTTT

V gene: TRBV5-1
clone size: NA
CDR3 length: 13
J gene: TRBJ2-1
D gene: TRBD1
CDR3 protein: CASSQGARDEQFF
CDR3 DNA: TGCGCCAGCAGCCAGGGGGCGAGGGATGAGCAGTTCTTC

V gene: TRBV9
clone size: NA
CDR3 length: 17
J gene: TRBJ2-1
D gene: NA
CDR3 protein: CASSATLWGVGGNEQFF
CDR3 DNA: TGTGCCAGCAGCGCCACGCTATGGGGCGTGGGAGGCAATGAGCAGTTCTTC

V gene: TRBV19
clone size: NA
CDR3 length: 15
J gene: TRBJ1-2
D gene: TRBD1
CDR3 protein: CASSTLQGMPYGYTF
CDR3 DNA: TGTGCCAGTAGTACATTACAGGGGATGCCCTATGGCTACACCTTC

V gene: TRBV9
clone size: NA
CDR3 length: 13
J gene: TRBJ1-1
D gene: NA
CDR3 protein: CASSVREGTEAFF
CDR3 DNA: TGTGCCAGCAGCGTAAGGGAGGGCACTGAAGCTTTCTTT

V gene: TRBV4-1
clone size: NA
CDR3 length: 17
J gene: TRBJ1-5
D gene: TRBD1
CDR3 protein: CASSQVGQVGLSVAQHF
CDR3 DNA: TGCGCCAGCAGCCAAGTTGGACAGGTGGGGCTTAGCGTGGCCCAGCATTTT

V gene: TRBV7-8
clone size: few
CDR3 length: 13
J gene: TRBJ1-2
D gene: NA
CDR3 protein: CASSLERTRYYTF
CDR3 DNA: TGTGCCAGCAGCTTAGAGCGGACTAGATACTACACCTTC

V gene: TRBV6-1
clone size: NA
CDR3 length: 15
J gene: TRBJ1-5
D gene: TRBD1
CDR3 protein: CASSDFQGAGQPQHF
CDR3 DNA: TGTGCCAGCAGTGATTTTCAGGGGGCGGGTCAGCCCCAGCATTTT

V gene: TRBV21-1
clone size: NA
CDR3 length: 15
J gene: TRBJ1-2
D gene: NA
CDR3 protein: CASSKAGRKYYGYTF
CDR3 DNA: TGTGCCAGCAGCAAAGCAGGCAGGAAATACTATGGCTACACCTTC